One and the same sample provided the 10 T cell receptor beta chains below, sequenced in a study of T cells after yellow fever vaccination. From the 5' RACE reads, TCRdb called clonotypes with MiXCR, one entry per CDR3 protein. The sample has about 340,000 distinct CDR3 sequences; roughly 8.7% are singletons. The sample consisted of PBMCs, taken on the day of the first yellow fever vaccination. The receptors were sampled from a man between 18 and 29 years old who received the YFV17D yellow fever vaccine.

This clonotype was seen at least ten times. CDR3 nucleotide sequence: TGCGCCAGCAGCGACTCTCGCGCGGGGGGCCGTGATGAGCAGTTCTTC. Its translation: CASSDSRAGGRDEQFF. V is TRBV5-1 and J is TRBJ2-1; 8 nucleotides match TRBD2. Looked up from germline, CDR1 is SGHRS and CDR2 is YFSETQ. After removal of 4 bases from V and 8 bases from J, the junction contained 14 bases not matched to a gene. The CDR3 has 16 residues.

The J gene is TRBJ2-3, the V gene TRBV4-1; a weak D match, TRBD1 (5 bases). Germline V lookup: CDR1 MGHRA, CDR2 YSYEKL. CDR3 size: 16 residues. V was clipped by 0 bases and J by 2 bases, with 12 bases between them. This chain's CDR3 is CASSQEGQGTTDTQYF. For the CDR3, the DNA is TGCGCCAGCAGCCAAGAGGGTCAGGGAACCACAGATACGCAGTATTTT.

The CDR3 loop reads CASSLGIRRADPQWYF. The CDR3 region has the DNA TGTGCCAGCAGCTTAGGGATCCGCCGGGCAGACCCTCAGTGGTACTTC. The chain is built from TRBV7-9 and TRBJ2-7, with unresolved D. The CDR3 has 16 residues. Looked up from germline, CDR1 is SEHNR and CDR2 is FQNEAQ (reference sequence). V was shortened by 1 base and J by 12 bases, with 25 bases between the two germline ends.

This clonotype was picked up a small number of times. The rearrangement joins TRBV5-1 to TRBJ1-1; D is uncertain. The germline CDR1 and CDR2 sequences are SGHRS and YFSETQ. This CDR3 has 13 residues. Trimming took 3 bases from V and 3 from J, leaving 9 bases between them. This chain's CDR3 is CASSSESYTEAFF. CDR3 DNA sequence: TGCGCCAGCAGCTCAGAGTCGTACACTGAAGCTTTCTTT.

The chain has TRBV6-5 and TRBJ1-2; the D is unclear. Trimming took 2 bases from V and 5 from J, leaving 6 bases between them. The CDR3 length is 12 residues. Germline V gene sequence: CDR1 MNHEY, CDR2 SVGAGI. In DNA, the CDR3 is TGTGCCAGCAGTTACGGGCAGTATGGCTACACCTTC. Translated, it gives CASSYGQYGYTF.

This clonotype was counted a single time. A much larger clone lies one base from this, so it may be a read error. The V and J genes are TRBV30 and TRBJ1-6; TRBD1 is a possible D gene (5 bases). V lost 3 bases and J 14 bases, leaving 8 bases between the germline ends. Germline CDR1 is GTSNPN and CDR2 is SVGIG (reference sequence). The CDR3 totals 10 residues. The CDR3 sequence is CAWSRGALHF. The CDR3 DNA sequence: TGTGCCTGGAGCCGGGGGGCCCTCCACTTT.

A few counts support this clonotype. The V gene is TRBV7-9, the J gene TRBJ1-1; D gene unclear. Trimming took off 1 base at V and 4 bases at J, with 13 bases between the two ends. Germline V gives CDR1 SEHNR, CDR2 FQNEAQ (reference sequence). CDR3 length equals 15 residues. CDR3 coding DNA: TGTGCCAGCAGCTTAGAGGTGGCGTGGGGCACTGAAGCTTTCTTT. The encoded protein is CASSLEVAWGTEAFF.

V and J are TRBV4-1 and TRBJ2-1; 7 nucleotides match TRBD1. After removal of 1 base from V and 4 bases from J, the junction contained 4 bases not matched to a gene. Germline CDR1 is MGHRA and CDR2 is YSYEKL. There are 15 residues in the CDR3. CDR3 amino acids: CASSQGDRVYNEQFF. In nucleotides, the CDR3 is TGCGCCAGCAGCCAAGGGGACAGAGTTTACAATGAGCAGTTCTTC.

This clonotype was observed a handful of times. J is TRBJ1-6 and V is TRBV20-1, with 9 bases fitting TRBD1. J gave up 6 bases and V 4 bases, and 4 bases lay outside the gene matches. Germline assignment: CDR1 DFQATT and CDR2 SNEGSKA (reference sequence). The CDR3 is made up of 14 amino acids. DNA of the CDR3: TGCAGTGCTAACAGGGGGCTCGCTAATTCACCCCTCCACTTT. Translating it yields CSANRGLANSPLHF.

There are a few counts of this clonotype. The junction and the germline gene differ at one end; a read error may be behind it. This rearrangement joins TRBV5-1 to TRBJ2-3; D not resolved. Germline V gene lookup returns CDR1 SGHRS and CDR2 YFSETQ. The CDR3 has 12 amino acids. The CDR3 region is CASNLVEDTQYF. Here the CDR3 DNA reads TGCGCCAGCAACTTGGTGGAGGATACGCAGTATTTT.